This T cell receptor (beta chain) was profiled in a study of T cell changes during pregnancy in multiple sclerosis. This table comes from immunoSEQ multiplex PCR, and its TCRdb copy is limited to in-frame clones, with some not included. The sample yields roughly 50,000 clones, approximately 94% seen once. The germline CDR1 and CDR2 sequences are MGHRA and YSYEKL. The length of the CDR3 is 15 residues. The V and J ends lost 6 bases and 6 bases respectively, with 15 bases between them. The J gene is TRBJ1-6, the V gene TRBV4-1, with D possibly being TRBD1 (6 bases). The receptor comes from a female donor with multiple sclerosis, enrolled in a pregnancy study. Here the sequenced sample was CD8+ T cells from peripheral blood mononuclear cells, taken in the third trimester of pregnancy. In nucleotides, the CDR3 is TGCGCCAGCAGAAGGGGGGAGGGGACTAATTCACCCCTCCACTTT. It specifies CASRRGEGTNSPLHF.